What follows are 30 T cell receptor beta chains derived from one specimen sequenced in a study of long-term antiretroviral therapy in people with HIV. Survey-level resolution applied to immunoSEQ assay v3.0. Here immunoSEQ multiplex PCR was the method, and the copy in TCRdb shows in-frame clones only, minus some. The sample yields more than 30,000 clones, roughly 77% seen once. The starting material was unsorted PBMCs, obtained 1.9 years after starting antiretroviral therapy. The source of these receptors is a man between 18 and 35 years old with HIV.

The rearrangement uses TRBV4-1 and TRBJ1-1; 10 nucleotides line up with TRBD1. There are 16 residues in the CDR3. Unmatched junction bases numbered 8, after V lost 2 bases and J lost 5 bases. Germline V gene lookup returns CDR1 MGHRA and CDR2 YSYEKL. This chain's CDR3 is CASSQNPGQGFTEAFF. In DNA form, the CDR3 reads TGCGCCAGCAGCCAAAATCCGGGACAGGGGTTTACTGAAGCTTTCTTT.

This chain connects TRBV4-1 to TRBJ1-6; TRBD1 agrees at 7 bases. This CDR3 has 16 amino acids. V lost 0 bases and J lost 9; bases outside the gene matches: 8. Looked up from germline, CDR1 is MGHRA and CDR2 is YSYEKL. CDR3 loop: CASSQDVGTVVSPLHF. The CDR3 nucleotides read TGCGCCAGCAGCCAAGATGTTGGGACAGTGGTTTCACCCCTCCACTTT.

The chain joins TRBV18 to TRBJ2-2; 10 nucleotides match TRBD2. Germline V CDR1 and CDR2: KGHSH, LQKENI. The V gene end was trimmed by 3 bases and the J gene end by 9 bases; junction bases not matched to a gene: 4. The CDR3 totals 14 residues. This chain's CDR3 is CASSPGTSVRELFF. CDR3 bases: TGTGCCAGCTCACCCGGGACTAGCGTACGGGAGCTGTTTTTT.

The J gene is TRBJ2-2, the V gene TRBV5-4; maybe TRBD2 (6 bases). Germline-derived CDR1 and CDR2 are SGHNT and YYREEE (reference sequence). The germline V and J ends were trimmed by 0 bases and 3 bases, with 9 bases remaining between them. The CDR3 is made up of 15 amino acids. CDR3 residues: CASSLGDSHTGELFF. CDR3 nucleotide sequence: TGTGCCAGCAGCTTGGGGGACTCTCACACCGGGGAGCTGTTTTTT.

The chain has TRBV5-1 and TRBJ2-4, with 12 bases matching TRBD2. V gave up 1 base and J gave up 7 bases; unmatched junction bases: 12. This CDR3 comprises 18 residues. From germline, CDR1 is SGHRS and CDR2 YFSETQ. The CDR3 region is CASSLYTPSGGAENIQYF. CDR3 DNA sequence: TGCGCCAGCAGCTTGTATACCCCTAGCGGGGGGGCAGAGAACATTCAGTACTTC.

The rearrangement uses TRBV30 and TRBJ2-7; 7 positions agree with TRBD1. Per germline, CDR1 GTSNPN and CDR2 SVGIG (reference sequence). The CDR3 is made up of 14 amino acids. Trimming took 4 bases from V and 0 from J; bases not matched to a gene: 6. CDR3 in DNA: TGTGCCTGGACCCGACAGGGAAGCTCCTACGAGCAGTACTTC. Translation gives CAWTRQGSSYEQYF.

The chain employs TRBV2 and TRBJ1-5, with TRBD1 identical over 10 bases. Germline CDR1 is SNHLY and CDR2 is FYNNEI. V dropped 6 bases and J dropped 7; count of bases not matched to a gene: 9. The CDR3 is 15 residues long. CDR3 residues: CASRLGTGAQQPQHF. Here the CDR3 DNA reads TGTGCCAGCAGATTAGGGACAGGGGCTCAACAGCCCCAGCATTTT.

This clone was picked up a small number of times. This chain joins TRBV5-4 and TRBJ1-2, with a tentative D call TRBD1 (6 bases). Germline CDR1 and CDR2: SGHNT and YYREEE (reference sequence). The CDR3 totals 14 residues. Trimming removed 4 bases from V and 5 bases from J, with 15 bases in between. CDR3 in amino acids: CASSPQGSPYGYTF. The CDR3 nucleotides are TGTGCCAGCAGCCCCCAGGGGTCCCCTTATGGCTACACCTTC.

This clone came up once. V is TRBV28 and J is TRBJ2-1; a possible D gene is TRBD2 (7 bases). Trimming shortened V by 6 bases and J by 3 bases, and 12 bases separated the two germline ends. From germline, CDR1 is MDHEN and CDR2 SYDVKM. The length of the CDR3 is 14 residues. Written as DNA, the CDR3 is TGTGCCAGCAGGGGGGGGCACCTCTACAATGAGCAGTTCTTC. This gives the protein CASRGGHLYNEQFF.

The count of this clone is one. The chain carries TRBV2 and TRBJ2-5; 12 bases line up with TRBD2. Looked up from germline, CDR1 is SNHLY and CDR2 is FYNNEI. The CDR3 sequence is 15 residues long. V shed 6 bases, J shed 3 bases, and the junction held 5 bases outside the gene matches. The CDR3 region is CASSKTSGGEETQYF. DNA for the CDR3: TGTGCCAGCAGCAAGACTAGCGGGGGTGAAGAGACCCAGTACTTC.

This clone appeared a few times. V is TRBV28 and J is TRBJ1-6; D perhaps matches TRBD1 (5 bases). CDR1 is MDHEN, CDR2 SYDVKM, per germline. The CDR3 totals 13 residues. V lost 6 bases and J lost 8, with 11 bases in between. The CDR3 DNA follows: TGTGCCAGCAGGCGGGACGGCGATTCACCCCTCCACTTT. This encodes CASRRDGDSPLHF.

The chain links TRBV6-5 to TRBJ1-6; weak D call: TRBD1 (6 bases). V shed 2 bases and J shed 8 bases, with 16 bases lying between them. The germline V gene encodes CDR1 MNHEY and CDR2 SVGAGI. The CDR3 consists of 16 residues. The chain's CDR3 is CASSYLVGGSDSPLHF. The CDR3 DNA follows: TGTGCCAGCAGTTACCTTGTTGGGGGCTCGGATTCACCCCTCCACTTT.

This chain joins TRBV18 and TRBJ1-3; D is unresolved. The germline V gene has CDR1 KGHSH and CDR2 LQKENI. V lost 2 bases, J lost 0 bases, and 5 bases lay in between. The CDR3 has 14 residues. The CDR3 region is CASSPGASGNTIYF. Written as DNA, the CDR3 is TGTGCCAGCTCACCAGGAGCCTCTGGAAACACCATATATTTT.

The rearrangement links TRBV7-9 to TRBJ1-1; unclear D gene. The length of the CDR3 is 14 residues. Trimming left V 5 bases short and J 4 bases short, with 14 bases between. CDR1 is SEHNR, CDR2 FQNEAQ, per germline (reference sequence). The CDR3, as DNA: TGTGCCAGCAGCCAGAGGGATCGTGCCACTGAAGCTTTCTTT. This translates into CASSQRDRATEAFF.

The chain is built from TRBV10-3 and TRBJ1-2; TRBD1 is a possible D gene (5 bases). CDR1 and CDR2 (germline): ENHRY, SYGVKD. Trimming removed 5 bases at V and 1 base at J, with 5 bases between. The CDR3 has 12 residues. As DNA, the CDR3 is TGTGCCATCAGTCAGGGTAACTATGGCTACACCTTC. Translation gives CAISQGNYGYTF.

The chain is built from TRBV5-4 and TRBJ2-5; D call uncertain. With the DNA end fitting TRBJ2-7 better, the J assignment may be wrong. Germline CDR1 is SGHNT and CDR2 is YYREEE (reference sequence). The CDR3 is 12 residues long. This CDR3 is CASSPAGYEQYF. The CDR3 DNA follows: TGTGCCAGCAGCCCTGCAGGCTACGAGCAGTACTTC.

The chain has TRBV5-4 and TRBJ2-7, with a possible D match to TRBD1 (5 bases). This CDR3 contains 13 residues. Germline-derived CDR1 and CDR2 are SGHNT and YYREEE (reference sequence). Trimming shortened V by 3 bases and J by 1 base, and 8 bases separated the two germline ends. CDR3 loop: CASSSTESYEQYV. CDR3 nucleotide sequence: TGTGCCAGCAGCTCGACAGAGTCCTACGAGCAGTACGTC.

The rearrangement uses TRBV2 and TRBJ2-3; D not certain. In germline, CDR1 is SNHLY, CDR2 FYNNEI. CDR3 length equals 14 residues. Trimming left V 7 bases short and J 2 bases short, with 13 bases between. This CDR3 reads CASMRREDTDTQYF. The CDR3, as DNA: TGTGCCAGCATGAGAAGAGAGGACACAGATACGCAGTATTTT. Full variable domain (remainder filled in from reference TRBV2 and TRBJ2-3): EPEVTQTPSHQVTQMGQEVILRCVPISNHLYFYWYRQILGQKVEFLVSFYNNEISEKSEIFDDQFSVERPDGSNFTLKIRSTKLEDSAMYFCASMRREDTDTQYFGPGTRLTVL.

V is TRBV19 and J is TRBJ2-1; the D gene is possibly TRBD2 (5 bases). V lost 5 bases, J lost 13 bases, and 12 bases lay in between. Germline assignment: CDR1 LNHDA and CDR2 SQIVND (reference sequence). CDR3 length equals 11 residues. The CDR3 spells CASSGRDTQFF. In DNA, the CDR3 is TGTGCCAGTAGTGGCCGGGATACTCAGTTCTTC.

The rearrangement links TRBV28 to TRBJ2-3, with 7 bases matching TRBD1. Germline V CDR1 and CDR2: MDHEN, SYDVKM. This CDR3 spans 16 amino acids. Trimming cost V 2 bases and J 7 bases; bases outside gene matches: 12. The CDR3 protein is CASSLTGAGLGNTQYF. CDR3 bases: TGTGCCAGCAGTTTAACAGGGGCCGGGCTCGGGAATACGCAGTATTTT. Using reference TRBV28 and TRBJ2-3 for the parts outside the CDR3, the full variable domain is DVKVTQSSRYLVKRTGEKVFLECVQDMDHENMFWYRQDPGLGLRLIYFSYDVKMKEKGDIPEGYSVSREKKERFSLILESASTNQTSMYLCASSLTGAGLGNTQYFGPGTRLTVL.

The CDR3 is CASSFNLAGGTTDTQYF. Written as DNA, the CDR3 is TGTGCCAGCAGTTTCAACCTAGCGGGGGGGACTACAGATACGCAGTATTTT. The V gene is TRBV2, the J gene TRBJ2-3; 12 bases are a match to TRBD2. CDR3 length: 17 residues. Germline assignment: CDR1 SNHLY and CDR2 FYNNEI. V gave up 5 bases and J gave up 3 bases; unmatched junction bases: 9.

The V gene is TRBV9, the J gene TRBJ2-1, with a weak D call TRBD2 (5 bases). The ends were cut back, 4 bases at V and 10 bases at J, with 12 bases in the middle. The CDR3 has 12 residues. The germline gives CDR1 SGDLS, CDR2 YYNGEE. In nucleotides, the CDR3 is TGTGCCAGCAGCCCAAGGAGAGGGGAGCAGTTCTTC. This encodes CASSPRRGEQFF.

The V gene is TRBV19, the J gene TRBJ2-5; a possible D gene is TRBD2 (6 bases). Germline CDR1 reads LNHDA; CDR2 reads SQIVND (reference sequence). The CDR3 loop spans 15 amino acids. The V and J ends lost 5 bases and 2 bases respectively, with 15 bases between them. CDR3 loop: CASSARDSLQETQYF. The CDR3 coding sequence is TGTGCCAGTAGTGCCCGGGACTCACTTCAAGAGACCCAGTACTTC.

The J gene is TRBJ1-2, the V gene TRBV6-5, with 7 nucleotides matching TRBD1. The CDR3 totals 12 residues. Germline CDR1 and CDR2: MNHEY and SVGAGI. The ends lost 7 bases at V and 5 bases at J; junction bases unmatched: 4. The CDR3 sequence is CASTDREYGYTF. The CDR3 DNA sequence: TGTGCCAGCACCGACAGGGAGTATGGCTACACCTTC.

The J gene is TRBJ2-2, the V gene TRBV15, with 10 nucleotides matching TRBD2. CDR3 length: 16 amino acids. V lost 1 base, J lost 3 bases, and 2 bases stayed unmatched. Germline loops: CDR1 LNHNV, CDR2 YYDKDF (reference sequence). CDR3 loop: CATSRGSGGDTGELFF. CDR3 DNA sequence: TGTGCCACCAGCAGAGGAAGCGGGGGGGACACCGGGGAGCTGTTTTTT.

The chain couples TRBV27 to TRBJ2-3; a weak D match, TRBD2 (5 bases). Trimming took 8 bases from V and 1 from J, leaving 10 bases between them. From germline, CDR1 is MNHEY and CDR2 SMNVEV (reference sequence). This CDR3 spans 13 amino acids. The chain's CDR3 is CASVGLGTDTQYF. Here the CDR3 DNA reads TGTGCCAGCGTCGGACTCGGCACAGATACGCAGTATTTT.

This clone has only a few counts. The chain links TRBV19 to TRBJ2-1; D is unresolved. Germline CDR1 and CDR2: LNHDA and SQIVND (reference sequence). The CDR3 is made up of 13 amino acids. V was shortened by 7 bases and J by 4 bases, with 11 bases between the two germline ends. The CDR3 protein is CASKGNLYNEQFF. The CDR3 nucleotides are TGTGCCAGTAAAGGGAACCTATACAATGAGCAGTTCTTC.

The chain joins TRBV11-2 to TRBJ2-7; D might be TRBD1 (5 bases). This CDR3 comprises 16 residues. From germline, CDR1 is SGHAT and CDR2 FQNNGV. V dropped 1 base and J dropped 3 bases, with 16 bases sitting between them. This CDR3 is CASSLVPSQTDYEQYF. The CDR3 DNA reads TGTGCCAGCAGCTTAGTACCCTCCCAGACAGACTACGAGCAGTACTTC.

The chain recombines TRBV6-6 with TRBJ1-4; no clear D. The CDR3 totals 16 residues. V was cut by 2 bases and J by 5 bases, with 15 bases left in between. CDR1 is MNHNY and CDR2 is SVGAGI in the germline V gene (reference sequence). As DNA, the CDR3 is TGTGCCAGCAGTTACGGGAGGGCAGGACTAAATGAAAAACTGTTTTTT. Protein sequence: CASSYGRAGLNEKLFF.

The rearrangement joins TRBV9 to TRBJ2-1; D may be TRBD1 (6 bases). Germline V gives CDR1 SGDLS, CDR2 YYNGEE. This CDR3 has 15 amino acids. V lost 6 bases to trimming and J lost 7 bases, with 20 bases between them. CDR3 nucleotides: TGTGCCAGCATGGGCGGTGGGGGCTTTGCTAATGAGCAGTTCTTC. The encoded protein is CASMGGGGFANEQFF.